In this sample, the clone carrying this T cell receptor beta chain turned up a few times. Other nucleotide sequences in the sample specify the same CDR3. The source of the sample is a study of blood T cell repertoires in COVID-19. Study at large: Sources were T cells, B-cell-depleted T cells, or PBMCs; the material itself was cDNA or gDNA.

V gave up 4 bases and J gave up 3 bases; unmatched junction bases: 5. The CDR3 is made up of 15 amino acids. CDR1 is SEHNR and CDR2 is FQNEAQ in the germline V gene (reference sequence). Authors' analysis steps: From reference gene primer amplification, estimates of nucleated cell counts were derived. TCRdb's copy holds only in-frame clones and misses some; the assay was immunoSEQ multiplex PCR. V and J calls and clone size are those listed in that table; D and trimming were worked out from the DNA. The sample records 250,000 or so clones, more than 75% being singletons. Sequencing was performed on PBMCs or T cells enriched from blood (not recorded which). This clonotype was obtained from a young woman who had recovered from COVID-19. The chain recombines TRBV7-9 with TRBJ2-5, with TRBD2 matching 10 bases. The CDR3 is CASSSRLAGEETQYF. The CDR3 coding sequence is TGTGCCAGCAGCTCCCGGCTAGCGGGAGAAGAGACCCAGTACTTC.